The following is a TCR beta chain sequence with its context. Which antigen it targets is not known. Per-base qualities were not stored, and no clone one base away is much larger. The sample belongs to a study of blood T cell repertoires in COVID-19 (dated by TCRdb to about 2020). Context from the whole study: The collaborator samples originated in the United States, Italy and Spain and spanned the acute and convalescent phases of COVID-19. The repertoires were released in a freely available public database meant as a resource for research on the immune response to SARS-CoV-2. The samples were drawn from two sources: the first 160 participants of the ongoing ImmuneRACE study, and fewer than 1,500 subjects contributed by 6 global collaborators. HLA class I and class II types, where available, came from metadata supplied by the sample provider rather than from assay-based typing. Nearly every sample came with metadata listing a de-identified subject ID, COVID-19 status, age in years and sex. The material from the prospective study consisted of cDNA or gDNA derived from T cells, B-cell-depleted T cells, or PBMCs. Deeply sampled blood TCRbeta repertoires from subjects exposed to, actively infected with, or recovered from COVID-19 were included in the dataset.

Study-wide conclusions, independent of this receptor: The quantity of clinical and demographic metadata differed by source and by participant and was supplied without curation.

Collaborating institutions collected whole blood in K2EDTA tubes following their own protocols. For TCRbeta analysis, collaborators shipped samples in one of three forms: frozen whole blood, isolated PBMCs, or DNA extracted from either of those sample types. TCRbeta CDR3 regions were amplified from genomic DNA using the immunoSEQ Assay, a bias-controlled multiplex PCR. The source study handled its data this way. The number of nucleated cells in each sample was estimated by amplification of reference gene primers within the assay. Sequence reads were collapsed and filtered to measure the absolute abundance of every unique TCRbeta CDR3 rearrangement. For each sample, productive Simpson clonality was calculated as the square root of Simpson's diversity index over productive rearrangements. Drawn from immuneACCESS, this table holds only the in-frame rearrangements with V and J called that TCRdb kept. Clones are partly lost; checked studies trace under half to an unresolved V gene and leave the rest unexplained. D and trimming come from the DNA, and the V and J calls and clone size come from that table. A total of approximately 74,000 clones appear in this sample, approximately 80% of them only once. The ten top clones hold about 4.8% of the sample.

The germline V gene provides CDR1 MNHNS and CDR2 SASEGT. Including cysteine and phenylalanine, the CDR3 has 14 amino acids. The only DNA kept is the CDR3, 42 bases in frame from the first base. For this chain, trimming is 3 bases at the V end and 6 bases at the J end, and the number of junction bases without a gene match is 8. The V and J segments used are TRBV6-1 and TRBJ2-7, with 7 bases aligning to TRBD1. The sample taken for sequencing was peripheral blood. This clonotype was sampled from a woman of 80 years or more with active or convalescent COVID-19. The CDR3: CASSEPYRGPEQYF. The DNA sequence is as follows: TGTGCCAGCAGTGAGCCTTACAGGGGCCCCGAGCAGTACTTC.